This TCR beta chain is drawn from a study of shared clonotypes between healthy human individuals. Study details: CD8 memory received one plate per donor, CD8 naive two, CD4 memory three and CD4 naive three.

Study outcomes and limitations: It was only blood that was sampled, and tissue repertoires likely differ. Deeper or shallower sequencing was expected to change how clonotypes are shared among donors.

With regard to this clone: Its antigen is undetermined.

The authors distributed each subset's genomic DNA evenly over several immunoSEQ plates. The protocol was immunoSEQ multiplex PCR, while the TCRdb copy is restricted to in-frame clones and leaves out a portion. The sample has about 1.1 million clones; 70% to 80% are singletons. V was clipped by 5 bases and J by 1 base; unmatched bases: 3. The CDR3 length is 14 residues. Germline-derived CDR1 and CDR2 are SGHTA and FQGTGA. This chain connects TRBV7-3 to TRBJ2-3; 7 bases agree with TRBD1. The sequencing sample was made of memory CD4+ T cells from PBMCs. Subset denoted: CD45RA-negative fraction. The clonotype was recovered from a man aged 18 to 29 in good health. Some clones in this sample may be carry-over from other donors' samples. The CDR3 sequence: CASSRTGRTDTQYF. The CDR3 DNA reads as TGTGCCAGCAGCCGGACAGGACGCACAGATACGCAGTATTTT.